This TCR beta chain was sequenced for a study of CD8 T cells in ankylosing spondylitis. Via MiXCR, TCRdb re-called the 5' RACE reads, giving one row per CDR3 protein. The sample has about 39,000 distinct CDR3 sequences, under 13% seen once. V dropped 4 bases and J dropped 5; count of bases not matched to a gene: 8. Germline V gene data show CDR1 as DFQATT and CDR2 as SNEGSKA (reference sequence). The CDR3 contains 14 residues. This clonotype was seen many times. The V gene is TRBV20-1, the J gene TRBJ2-7; 10 nucleotides line up with TRBD1. The sample was blood, either unsorted or a sorted T cell fraction (not recorded which). The sequence was collected from a male donor with ankylosing spondylitis or in good health (not recorded which). This CDR3 is CSATPWDRGNEQYF. The CDR3 DNA reads as TGCAGTGCTACCCCATGGGACAGGGGTAACGAGCAGTACTTC.